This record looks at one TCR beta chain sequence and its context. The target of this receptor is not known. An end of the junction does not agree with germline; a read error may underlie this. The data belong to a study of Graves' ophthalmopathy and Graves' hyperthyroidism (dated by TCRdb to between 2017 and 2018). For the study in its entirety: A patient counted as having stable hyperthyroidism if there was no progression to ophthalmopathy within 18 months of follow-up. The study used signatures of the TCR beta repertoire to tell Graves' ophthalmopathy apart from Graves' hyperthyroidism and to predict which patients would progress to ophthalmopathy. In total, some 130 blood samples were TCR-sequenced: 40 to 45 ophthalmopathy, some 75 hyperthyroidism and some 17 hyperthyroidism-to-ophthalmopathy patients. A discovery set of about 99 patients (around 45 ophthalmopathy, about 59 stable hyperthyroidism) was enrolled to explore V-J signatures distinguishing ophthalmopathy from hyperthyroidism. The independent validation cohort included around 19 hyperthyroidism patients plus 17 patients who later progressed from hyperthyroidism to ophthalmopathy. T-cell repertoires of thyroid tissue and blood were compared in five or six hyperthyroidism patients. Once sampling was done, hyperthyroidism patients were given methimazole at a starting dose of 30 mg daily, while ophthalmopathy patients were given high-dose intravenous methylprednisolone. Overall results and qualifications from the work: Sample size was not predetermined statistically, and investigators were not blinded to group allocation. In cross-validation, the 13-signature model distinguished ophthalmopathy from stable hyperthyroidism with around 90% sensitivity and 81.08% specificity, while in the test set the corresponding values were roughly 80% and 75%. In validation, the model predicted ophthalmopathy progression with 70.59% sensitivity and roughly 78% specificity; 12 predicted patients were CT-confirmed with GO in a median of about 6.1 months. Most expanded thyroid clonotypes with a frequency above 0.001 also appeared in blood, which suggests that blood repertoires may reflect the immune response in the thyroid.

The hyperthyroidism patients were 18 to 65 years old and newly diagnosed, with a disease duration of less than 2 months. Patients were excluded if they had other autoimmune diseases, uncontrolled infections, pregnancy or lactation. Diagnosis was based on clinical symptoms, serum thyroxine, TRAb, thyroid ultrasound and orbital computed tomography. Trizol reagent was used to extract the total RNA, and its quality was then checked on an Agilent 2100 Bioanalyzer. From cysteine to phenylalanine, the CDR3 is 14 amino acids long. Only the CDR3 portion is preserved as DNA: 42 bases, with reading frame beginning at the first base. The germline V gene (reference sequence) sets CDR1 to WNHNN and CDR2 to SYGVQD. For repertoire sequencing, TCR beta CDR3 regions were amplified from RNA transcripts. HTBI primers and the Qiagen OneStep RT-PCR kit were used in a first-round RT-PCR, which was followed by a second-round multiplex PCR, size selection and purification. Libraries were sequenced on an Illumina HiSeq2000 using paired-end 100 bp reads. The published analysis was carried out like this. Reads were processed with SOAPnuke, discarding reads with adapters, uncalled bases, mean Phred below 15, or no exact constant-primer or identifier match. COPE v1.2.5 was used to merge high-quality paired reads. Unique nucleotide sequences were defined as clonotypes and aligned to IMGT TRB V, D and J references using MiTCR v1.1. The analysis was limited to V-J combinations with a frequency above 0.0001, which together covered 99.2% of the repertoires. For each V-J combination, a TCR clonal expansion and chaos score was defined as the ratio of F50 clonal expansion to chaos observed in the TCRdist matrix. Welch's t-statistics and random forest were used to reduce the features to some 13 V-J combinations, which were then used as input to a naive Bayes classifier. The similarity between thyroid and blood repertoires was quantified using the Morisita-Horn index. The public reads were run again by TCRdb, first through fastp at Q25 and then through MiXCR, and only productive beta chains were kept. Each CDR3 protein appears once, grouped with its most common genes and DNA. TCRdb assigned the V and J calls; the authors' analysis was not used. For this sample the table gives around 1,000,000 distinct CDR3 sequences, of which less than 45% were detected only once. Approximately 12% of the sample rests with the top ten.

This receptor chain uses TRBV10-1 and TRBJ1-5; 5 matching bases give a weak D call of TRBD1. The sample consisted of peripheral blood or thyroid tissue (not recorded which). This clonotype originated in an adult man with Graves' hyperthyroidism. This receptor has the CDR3 CASNESGENQPQHF. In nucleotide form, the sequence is TGCGCCAGCAATGAGTCGGGGGAGAATCAGCCCCAGCATTTT.